This T cell receptor beta chain was recovered during a study of regulatory T cells in long-lasting Graves disease. In the study overall: Newly diagnosed Graves' patients took antithyroid drugs under 3 months. Findings and caveats of the study: The number of shared public clonotypes was higher in persistent patients (under 3,000) than new patients (just over 950).

Building of the TCR beta libraries involved iRepertoire HTBI primers and Arm-PCR of CDR3 regions. Authors' data handling: Looking across samples, the authors found some 60 TRBV and 14 to 15 TRBJ segments. TCRdb re-derived calls from the multiplex PCR reads in MiXCR, one entry per CDR3 protein. TCRdb's processing, not the authors', yielded these V and J calls. This repertoire shows 350,000 to 400,000 distinct CDR3 sequences, about 16% found once; its top ten account for about a fifth. At least ten counts were recorded for this clonotype. Its antigen is not identified. Time point given: newly diagnosed GD, antithyroid drugs for less than 3 months. The TCR library was made from RNA extracted from PBMCs. In germline, CDR1 is LNHNV, CDR2 YYDKDF (reference sequence). This CDR3 is 15 amino acids long. V was cut by 5 bases and J by 6 bases, with 19 bases left in between.

This chain joins TRBV15 and TRBJ1-1; D is unclear. This specimen was peripheral blood mononuclear cells (PBMCs), taken at new diagnosis, from a patient treated with antithyroid drugs. The origin of this receptor is a female donor with Graves disease. CDR3 residues: CATSPRIGVGSEAFF. DNA of the CDR3: TGTGCCACCAGCCCAAGGATCGGGGTAGGCTCTGAAGCTTTCTTT.